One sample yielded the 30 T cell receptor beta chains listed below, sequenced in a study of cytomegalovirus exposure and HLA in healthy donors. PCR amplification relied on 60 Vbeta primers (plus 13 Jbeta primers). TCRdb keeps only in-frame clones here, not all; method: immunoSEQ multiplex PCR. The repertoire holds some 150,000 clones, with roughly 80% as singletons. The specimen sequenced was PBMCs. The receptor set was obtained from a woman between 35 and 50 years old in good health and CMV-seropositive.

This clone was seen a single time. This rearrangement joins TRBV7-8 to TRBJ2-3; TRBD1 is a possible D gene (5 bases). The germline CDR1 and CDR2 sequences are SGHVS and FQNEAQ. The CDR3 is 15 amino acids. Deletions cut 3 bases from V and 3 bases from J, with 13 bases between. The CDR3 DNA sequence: TGTGCCAGCAGCTTCTGGGCAGGGTCAACAGATACGCAGTATTTT. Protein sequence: CASSFWAGSTDTQYF.

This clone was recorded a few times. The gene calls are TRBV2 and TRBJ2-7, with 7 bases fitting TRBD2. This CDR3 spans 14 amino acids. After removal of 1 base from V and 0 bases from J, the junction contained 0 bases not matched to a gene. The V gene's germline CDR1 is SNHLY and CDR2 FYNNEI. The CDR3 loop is CASSEGTSSYEQYF. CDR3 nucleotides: TGTGCCAGCAGTGAAGGGACTAGCTCCTACGAGCAGTACTTC.

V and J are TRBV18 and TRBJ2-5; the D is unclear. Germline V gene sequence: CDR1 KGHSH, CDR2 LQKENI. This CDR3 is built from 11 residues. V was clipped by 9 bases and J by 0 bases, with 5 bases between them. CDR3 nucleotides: TGTGCCAGTCGTGACCAAGAGACCCAGTACTTC. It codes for CASRDQETQYF. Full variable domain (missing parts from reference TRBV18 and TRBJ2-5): NAGVMQNPRHLVRRRGQEARLRCSPMKGHSHVYWYRQLPEEGLKFMVYLQKENIIDESGMPKERFSAEFPKEGPSILRIQQVVRGDSAAYFCASRDQETQYFGPGTRLLVL.

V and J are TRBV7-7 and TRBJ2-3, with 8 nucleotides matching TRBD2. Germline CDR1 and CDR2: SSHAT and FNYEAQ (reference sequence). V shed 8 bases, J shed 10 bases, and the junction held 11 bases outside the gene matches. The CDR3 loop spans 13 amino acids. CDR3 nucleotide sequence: TGTGCCAGCTCACCCAGCGGGAGCGGTGCGCAGTATTTT. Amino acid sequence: CASSPSGSGAQYF.

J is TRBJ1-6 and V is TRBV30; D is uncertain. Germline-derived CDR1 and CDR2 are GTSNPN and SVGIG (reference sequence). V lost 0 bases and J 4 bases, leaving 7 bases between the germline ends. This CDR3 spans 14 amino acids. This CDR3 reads CAWSVETYNSPLHF. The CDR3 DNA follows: TGTGCCTGGAGTGTAGAGACTTATAATTCACCCCTCCACTTT.

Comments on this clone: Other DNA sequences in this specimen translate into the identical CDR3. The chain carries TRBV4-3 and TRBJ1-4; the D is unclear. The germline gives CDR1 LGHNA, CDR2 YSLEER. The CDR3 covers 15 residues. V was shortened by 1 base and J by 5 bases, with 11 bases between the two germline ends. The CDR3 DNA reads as TGCGCCAGCAGCCAAGTCCTAGCCGGGAATGAAAAACTGTTTTTT. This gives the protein CASSQVLAGNEKLFF.

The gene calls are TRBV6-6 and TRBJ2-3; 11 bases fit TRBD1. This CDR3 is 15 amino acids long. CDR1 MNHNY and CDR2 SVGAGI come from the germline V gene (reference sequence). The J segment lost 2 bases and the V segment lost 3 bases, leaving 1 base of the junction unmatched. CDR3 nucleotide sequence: TGTGCCAGCAGTTATGGACAGGGGGCCACAGATACGCAGTATTTT. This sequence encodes CASSYGQGATDTQYF.

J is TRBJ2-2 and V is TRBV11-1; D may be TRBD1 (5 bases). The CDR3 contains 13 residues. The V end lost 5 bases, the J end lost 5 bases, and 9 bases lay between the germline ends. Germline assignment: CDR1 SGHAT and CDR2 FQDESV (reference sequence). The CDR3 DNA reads TGTGCCAGCAGCCAGACAGTAACCGGGGAGCTGTTTTTT. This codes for CASSQTVTGELFF.

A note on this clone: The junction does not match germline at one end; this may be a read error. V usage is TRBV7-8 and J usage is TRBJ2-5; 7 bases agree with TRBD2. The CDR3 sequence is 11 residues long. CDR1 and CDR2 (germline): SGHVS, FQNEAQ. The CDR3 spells CASSLGGTQHF. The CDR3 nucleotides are TGTGCCAGCAGCTTGGGAGGGACCCAGCACTTC.

Written as DNA, the CDR3 is TGTGCCAGCAGTTACTCTTCGGGACTAGGGGGCGAGAAGCAGTACTTC. Translating gives CASSYSSGLGGEKQYF. This rearrangement joins TRBV6-5 to TRBJ2-7; tentatively, D is TRBD2 (8 bases). Trimming took off 0 bases at V and 8 bases at J, with 20 bases between the two ends. Germline V gene sequence: CDR1 MNHEY, CDR2 SVGAGI. This CDR3 comprises 16 residues.

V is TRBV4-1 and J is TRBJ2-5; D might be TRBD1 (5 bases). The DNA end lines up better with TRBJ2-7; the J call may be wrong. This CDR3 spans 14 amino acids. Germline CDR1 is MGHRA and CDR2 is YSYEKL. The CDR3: CASSQEQELYEQYF. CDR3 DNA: TGCGCCAGCAGCCAAGAACAGGAGCTATACGAGCAGTACTTC.

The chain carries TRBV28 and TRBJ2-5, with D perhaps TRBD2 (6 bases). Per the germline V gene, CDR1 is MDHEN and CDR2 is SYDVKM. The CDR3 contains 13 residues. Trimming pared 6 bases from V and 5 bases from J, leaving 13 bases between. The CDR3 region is CASSEGRQETQYF. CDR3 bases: TGTGCCAGCAGCGAGGGGAGGCAGGAGACCCAGTACTTC.

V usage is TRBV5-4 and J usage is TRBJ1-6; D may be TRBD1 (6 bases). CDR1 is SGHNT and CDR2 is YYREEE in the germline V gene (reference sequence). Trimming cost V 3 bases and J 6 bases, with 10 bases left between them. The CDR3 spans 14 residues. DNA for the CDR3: TGTGCCAGCAGCTCCGGACAGATTAATTCACCCCTCCACTTT. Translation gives CASSSGQINSPLHF. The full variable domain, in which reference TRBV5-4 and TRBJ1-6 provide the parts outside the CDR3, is ETGVTQSPTHLIKTRGQQVTLRCSSQSGHNTVSWYQQALGQGPQFIFQYYREEENGRGNFPPRFSGLQFPNYSSELNVNALELDDSALYLCASSSGQINSPLHFGNGTRLTVT.

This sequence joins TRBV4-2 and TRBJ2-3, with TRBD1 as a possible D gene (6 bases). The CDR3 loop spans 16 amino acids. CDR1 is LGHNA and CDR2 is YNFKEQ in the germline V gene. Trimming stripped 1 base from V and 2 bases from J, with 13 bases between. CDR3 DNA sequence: TGTGCCAGCAGCCAAGCTTCGACAGGAATCACAGATACGCAGTATTTT. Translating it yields CASSQASTGITDTQYF.

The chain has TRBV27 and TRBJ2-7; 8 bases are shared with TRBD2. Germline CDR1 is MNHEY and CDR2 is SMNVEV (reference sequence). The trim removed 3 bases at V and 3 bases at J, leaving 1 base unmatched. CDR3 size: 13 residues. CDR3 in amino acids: CASSFREGYEQYF. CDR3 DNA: TGTGCCAGCAGTTTCCGGGAGGGCTACGAGCAGTACTTC.

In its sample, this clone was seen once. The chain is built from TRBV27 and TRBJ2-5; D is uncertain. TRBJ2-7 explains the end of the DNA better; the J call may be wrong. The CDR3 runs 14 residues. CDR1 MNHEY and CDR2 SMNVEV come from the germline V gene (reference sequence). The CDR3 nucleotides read TGTGCCAGCAAGCCAACAGAATACTCCTACGAGCAGTACTTC. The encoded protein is CASKPTEYSYEQYF.

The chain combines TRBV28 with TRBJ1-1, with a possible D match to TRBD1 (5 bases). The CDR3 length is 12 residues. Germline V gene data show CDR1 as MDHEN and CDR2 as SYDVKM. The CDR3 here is CAVGAGNTEAFF. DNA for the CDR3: TGTGCGGTTGGGGCCGGGAACACTGAAGCTTTCTTT.

CDR3 residues: CASSLVGIERTVAGELFF. CDR3 DNA sequence: TGCGCCAGCAGCTTGGTTGGTATAGAGCGAACGGTGGCCGGGGAGCTGTTTTTT. The gene calls are TRBV5-1 and TRBJ2-2; D remains ambiguous. Germline loops: CDR1 SGHRS, CDR2 YFSETQ. Between the trimmed V and J ends, which lost 0 bases and 6 bases, there was a span of 21 bases. CDR3 length equals 18 residues.

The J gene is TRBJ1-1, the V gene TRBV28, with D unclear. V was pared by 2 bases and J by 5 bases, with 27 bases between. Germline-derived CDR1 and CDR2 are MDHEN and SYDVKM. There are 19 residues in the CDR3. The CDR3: CASSLGRMGRNLIRTEAFF. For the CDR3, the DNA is TGTGCCAGCAGTTTAGGGAGAATGGGCAGAAATCTAATAAGAACTGAAGCTTTCTTT.

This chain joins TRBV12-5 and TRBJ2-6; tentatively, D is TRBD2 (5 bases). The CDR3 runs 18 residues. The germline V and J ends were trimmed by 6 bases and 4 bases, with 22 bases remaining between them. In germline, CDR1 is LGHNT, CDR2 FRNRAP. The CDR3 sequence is CASGNHPPEGPGANVLTF. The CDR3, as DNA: TGTGCTAGTGGCAATCATCCCCCCGAGGGCCCGGGGGCCAACGTCCTGACTTTC.

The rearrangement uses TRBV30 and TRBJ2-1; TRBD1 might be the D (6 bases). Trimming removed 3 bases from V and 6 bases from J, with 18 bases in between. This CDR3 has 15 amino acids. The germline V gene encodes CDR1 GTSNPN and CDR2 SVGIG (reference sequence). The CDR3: CAWRSLGAQSNEQFF. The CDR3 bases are TGTGCCTGGAGGAGTTTGGGGGCCCAATCCAATGAGCAGTTCTTC.

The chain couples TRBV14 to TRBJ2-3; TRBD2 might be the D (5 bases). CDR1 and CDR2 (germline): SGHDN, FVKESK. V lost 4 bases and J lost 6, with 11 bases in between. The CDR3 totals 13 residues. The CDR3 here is CASSRRATDTQYF. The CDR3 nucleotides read TGTGCCAGCAGCCGGCGGGCGACCGATACGCAGTATTTT. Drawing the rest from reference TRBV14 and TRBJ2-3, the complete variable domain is EAGVTQFPSHSVIEKGQTVTLRCDPISGHDNLYWYRRVMGKEIKFLLHFVKESKQDESGMPNNRFLAERTGGTYSTLKVQPAELEDSGVYFCASSRRATDTQYFGPGTRLTVL.

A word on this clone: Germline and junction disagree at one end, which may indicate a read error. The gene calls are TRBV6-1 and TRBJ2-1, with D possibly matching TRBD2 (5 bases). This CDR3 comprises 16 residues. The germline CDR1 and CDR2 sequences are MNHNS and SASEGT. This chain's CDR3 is CASSKAAGHQRNEQFF. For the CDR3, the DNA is TGTGCCAGCAGTAAAGCGGCGGGCCACCAAAGGAATGAGCAGTTCTTC.

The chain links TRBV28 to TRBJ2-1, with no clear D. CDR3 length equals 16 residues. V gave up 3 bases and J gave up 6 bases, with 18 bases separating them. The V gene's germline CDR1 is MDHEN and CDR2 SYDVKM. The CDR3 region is CASSFLEISERNEQFF. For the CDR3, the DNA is TGTGCCAGCAGTTTCTTAGAAATATCGGAGCGCAATGAGCAGTTCTTC.

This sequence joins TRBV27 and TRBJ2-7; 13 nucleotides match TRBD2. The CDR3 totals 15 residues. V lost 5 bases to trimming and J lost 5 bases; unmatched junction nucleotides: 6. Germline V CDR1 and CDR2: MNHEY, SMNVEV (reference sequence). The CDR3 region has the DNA TGTGCCAGCAGTCGTGGGACTAGCGGGAAGAACGAGCAGTACTTC. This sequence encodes CASSRGTSGKNEQYF.

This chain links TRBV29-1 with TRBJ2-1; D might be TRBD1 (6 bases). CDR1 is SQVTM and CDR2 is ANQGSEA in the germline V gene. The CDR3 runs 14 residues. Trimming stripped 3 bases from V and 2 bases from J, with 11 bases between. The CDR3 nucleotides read TGCAGCGTTGACGCCGGGGACACCTACAATGAGCAGTTCTTC. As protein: CSVDAGDTYNEQFF.

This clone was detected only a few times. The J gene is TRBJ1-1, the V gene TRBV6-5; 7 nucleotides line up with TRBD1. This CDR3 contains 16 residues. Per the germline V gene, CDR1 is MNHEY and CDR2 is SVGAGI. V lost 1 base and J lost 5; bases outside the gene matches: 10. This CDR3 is CASSYLFNRGKTEAFF. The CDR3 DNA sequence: TGTGCCAGCAGTTACTTATTCAACAGGGGTAAAACTGAAGCTTTCTTT.

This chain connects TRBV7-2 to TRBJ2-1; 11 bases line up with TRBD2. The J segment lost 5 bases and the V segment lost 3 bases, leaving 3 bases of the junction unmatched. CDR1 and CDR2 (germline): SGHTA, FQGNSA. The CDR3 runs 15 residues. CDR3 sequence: CASSFIAGGNNEQFF. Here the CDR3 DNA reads TGTGCCAGCAGCTTCATAGCGGGGGGGAACAATGAGCAGTTCTTC.

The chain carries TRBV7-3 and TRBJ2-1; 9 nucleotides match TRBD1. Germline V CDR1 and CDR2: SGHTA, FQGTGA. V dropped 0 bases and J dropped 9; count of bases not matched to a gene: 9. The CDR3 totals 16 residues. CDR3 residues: CASSLTRGQGTGEQFF. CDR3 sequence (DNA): TGTGCCAGCAGCTTAACGAGGGGACAGGGTACCGGTGAGCAGTTCTTC.

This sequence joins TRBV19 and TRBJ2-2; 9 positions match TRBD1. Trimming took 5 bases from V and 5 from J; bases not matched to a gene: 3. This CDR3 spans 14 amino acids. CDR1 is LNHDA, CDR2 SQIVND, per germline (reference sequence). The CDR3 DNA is TGTGCCAGTAGTGCGGGGACAGGGACCGGGGAGCTGTTTTTT. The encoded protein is CASSAGTGTGELFF.